This TCR beta chain emerged from a study of regulatory T cells in long-lasting Graves disease. The sample holds a few counts of this clonotype. The TCR beta library used iRepertoire HTBI primers with Arm-PCR amplification of CDR3. TCRdb passed the multiplex PCR reads through MiXCR, listing each CDR3 protein once. This sample yields 550,000 or so distinct CDR3 sequences, of which around 12% are seen a single time; approximately 9.6% belongs to the top ten. The time point: newly diagnosed GD, antithyroid drugs for less than 3 months. PBMC-extracted RNA yielded the TCR library. The sample was also reused in another study, on T cells in Graves' hyperthyroidism and ophthalmopathy.

The clonotype originates from a woman aged 30 to 39 with Graves disease. Sequenced here: peripheral blood mononuclear cells (PBMCs), sampled at new diagnosis, from a patient treated with antithyroid drugs.

In DNA form, the CDR3 reads TGTGCCAGCACCGAACAGGGGTCCCAAGAGACCCAGTACTTC. It is translated as CASTEQGSQETQYF. V gene TRBV6-2 or TRBV6-3 combines with J gene TRBJ2-5, with 7 bases that match TRBD1. Germline lookup yields CDR1 MNHEY and CDR2 SVGEGT. The CDR3 has 14 amino acids. V lost 7 bases, J lost 1 base, and 6 bases stayed unmatched.